This note documents a single T cell receptor (beta chain) sequence. Its target antigen remains unknown. Base qualities were left out, and no much larger clone turns up one base away. Different DNA sequences within this sample yield the same CDR3. Patients with a history of autoimmune disease or receiving systemic immunosuppression were excluded from the trial. In every dose cohort, peripheral blood was drawn for TCR sequencing at baseline, cycle 4 day 1, and cycle 7 day 1. The samples were drawn from a first-in-human, open-label, multicenter phase I dose-escalation trial of ivuxolimab. Adults with locally advanced or metastatic melanoma, renal cell, hepatocellular, or head and neck squamous cell carcinoma were enrolled in the trial. CD4+ and CD8+ T cells were sorted separately from peripheral blood before TCR sequencing. These data are taken from a study of OX40 agonist ivuxolimab in advanced cancers. General notes on the study: Ivuxolimab was an agonistic, fully human IgG2 monoclonal antibody directed against OX40 (CD134), a costimulatory receptor. The paper describes the monotherapy dose-escalation part (N ≈ 50 patients) of the phase I trial of ivuxolimab. The point of sequencing TCRbeta in the periphery was to test whether ivuxolimab changed TCR sequence diversity and drove clonal T-cell expansion. Prior anti-PD-1, anti-PD-L1 or anti-CTLA-4 therapy was permitted, and about 40% of dose-escalation patients had received checkpoint inhibitors. A male proportion of almost 85% and a mean age of roughly 55 years, ranging from about 23 to 90, were recorded for the dose-escalation cohort. Intravenous ivuxolimab was administered to patients every 2 weeks at six dose levels: 0.01, 0.1, 0.3, 1.5, 3 and 10 mg/kg. Partial responses were achieved by three dose-escalation patients, of whom one had hepatocellular carcinoma and two had cutaneous melanoma. Of the approximately 50 dose-escalation patients, hepatocellular carcinoma was present in approximately 20, melanoma in around 15, renal cell carcinoma in 9 and head and neck cancer in 9. What the authors observed across the whole study: At doses of 0.1 to 3.0 mg/kg, clonal expansion of both CD4+ and CD8+ T cells in blood was seen between baseline and week 6. In partial responders in the 0.1-3.0 mg/kg groups, normalized peripheral clonal expansion was found to be among the lowest, especially among CD8+ T cells. After ivuxolimab, expanded clones were on average more numerous among CD8+ T cells than among CD4+ T cells. Low levels of normalized T-cell clonal expansion were also seen in some patients who did not respond. The antigen specificity of the peripheral T cells that underwent clonal expansion was not determined.

Genomic DNA was extracted from sorted cells for sequencing of the TCRbeta CDR3 region. TCRbeta CDR3 regions were sequenced using the immunoSEQ Assay. The immuneACCESS repertoire file appears here via TCRdb, limited to in-frame rearrangements. These files lack a portion of the clones; in checked studies, under half of the deficit traces to unresolved V genes, and the cause of the others is not known. The sample includes approximately 84,000 clones, with about 89% observed a single time. The ten largest clones represent approximately 0.41% of the sample. CDR1 and CDR2 are drawn from the germline V gene: SGHRS, YFSETQ. V loses 0 bases, J loses 2 bases, and the germline ends lie 2 bases apart. The CDR3 spans 12 residues, from the cysteine through the phenylalanine. Only CDR3 DNA remains: 36 bases, in frame from the first base.

The source material was CD4+ or CD8+ T cells sorted from blood, sampled in a trial of the OX40 agonist ivuxolimab. The chain was built from TRBV5-1 and TRBJ2-5; the D gene is not confidently resolved. The clonotype was recovered from an adult with an advanced solid tumor such as melanoma, head and neck, liver or kidney cancer. Read as DNA, the sequence is TGCGCCAGCAGCTTGGGACAAGAGACCCAGTACTTC. It is translated as CASSLGQETQYF.